This record concerns one TCR beta chain sequence. Reverse transcription of about 0.45 to 1 ug RNA was performed with random hexamers. TCRdb ran MiXCR on the immunoSEQ multiplex PCR reads and lists one entry per CDR3 protein. The sample yields tens of thousands of distinct CDR3 sequences, roughly 94% seen once. The sample comes from a study of CD8 T cells in Susac syndrome. From germline, CDR1 is MGHRA and CDR2 YSYEKL. Trimming took off 4 bases at V and 6 bases at J, with 18 bases between the two ends. This CDR3 comprises 15 residues. The receptor's source is a human donor in good health. The V gene is TRBV4-1, the J gene TRBJ1-1; D is possibly TRBD1 (5 bases). Sample: CD8+ T cells from PBMCs. For the CDR3, the DNA is TGCGCCAGCAGCCGGGGGTTATGGGGGTCGGCTGAAGCTTTCTTT. Translation gives CASSRGLWGSAEAFF.